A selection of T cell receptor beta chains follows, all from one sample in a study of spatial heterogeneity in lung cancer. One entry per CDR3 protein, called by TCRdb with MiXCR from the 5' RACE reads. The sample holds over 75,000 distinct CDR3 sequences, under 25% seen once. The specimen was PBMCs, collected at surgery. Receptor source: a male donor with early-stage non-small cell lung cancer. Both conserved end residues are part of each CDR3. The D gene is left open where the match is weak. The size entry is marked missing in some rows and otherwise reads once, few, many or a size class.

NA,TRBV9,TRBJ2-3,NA,CASSVGQPRGGTQYF,TGTGCCAGCAGCGTAGGACAGCCCAGGGGGGGTACGCAGTATTTT
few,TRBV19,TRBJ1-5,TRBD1,CASSATGGGQPQHF,TGTGCCAGTAGTGCCACAGGGGGCGGTCAGCCCCAGCATTTT
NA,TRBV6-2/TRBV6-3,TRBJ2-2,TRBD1,CASSYSSAGQGRHNTGELFF,TGTGCCAGCAGTTACTCATCCGCGGGACAGGGGCGACACAACACCGGGGAGCTGTTTTTT
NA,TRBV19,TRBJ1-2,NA,CASTPGQGNYGYTF,TGTGCCAGTACCCCTGGTCAGGGTAACTATGGCTACACCTTC
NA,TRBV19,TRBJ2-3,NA,CASSIAPGTDTQYF,TGTGCCAGTAGTATAGCTCCGGGGACAGATACGCAGTATTTT
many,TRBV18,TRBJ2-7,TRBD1,CASSPGQGAYEQYF,TGTGCCAGCTCACCAGGACAGGGGGCCTACGAGCAGTACTTC
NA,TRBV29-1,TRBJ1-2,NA,CSVVRASRGCTF,TGCAGCGTTGTGAGGGCATCAAGGGGCTGCACCTTC
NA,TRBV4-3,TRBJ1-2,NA,CASSQEQGPNYGYTF,TGCGCCAGCAGCCAAGAACAGGGCCCTAACTATGGCTACACCTTC
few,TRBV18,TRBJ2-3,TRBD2,CASSPSGLAGGTDTQYF,TGTGCCAGCTCACCATCGGGACTAGCGGGAGGCACAGATACGCAGTATTTT
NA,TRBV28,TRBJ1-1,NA,CASSLYGGSTEAFF,TGTGCCAGCAGTTTATACGGGGGTTCCACTGAAGCTTTCTTT
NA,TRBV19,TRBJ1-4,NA,CASSVRSEKLFF,TGTGCCAGTAGTGTCCGTTCTGAAAAACTGTTTTTT
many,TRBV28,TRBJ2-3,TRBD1,CASRLGQGPDTQYF,TGTGCCAGCAGGCTTGGACAGGGCCCAGATACGCAGTATTTT
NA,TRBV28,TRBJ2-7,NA,CASSSRTTASYEQYF,TGTGCCAGCAGTTCCCGGACTACCGCCTCCTACGAGCAGTACTTC
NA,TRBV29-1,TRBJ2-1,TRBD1,CSVRQGMSYNEQFF,TGCAGCGTGCGACAGGGGATGTCCTACAATGAGCAGTTCTTC
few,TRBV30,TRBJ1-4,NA,CAWSSGSNEKLFF,TGTGCCTGGAGTAGTGGTTCGAATGAAAAACTGTTTTTT
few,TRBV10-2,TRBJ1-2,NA,CASSELKGSYTF,TGCGCCAGCAGTGAGCTAAAAGGGAGCTACACCTTC
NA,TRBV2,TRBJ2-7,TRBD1,CASSGTGGDYEQYF,TGTGCCAGCAGTGGGACAGGGGGAGACTACGAGCAGTACTTC
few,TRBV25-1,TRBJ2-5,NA,CASSERVVVGETQYF,TGTGCCAGCAGTGAACGGGTAGTGGTGGGGGAGACCCAGTACTTC
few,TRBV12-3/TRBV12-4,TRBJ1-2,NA,CASSPQGGYGYTF,TGTGCCAGCAGCCCCCAGGGAGGTTATGGCTACACCTTC
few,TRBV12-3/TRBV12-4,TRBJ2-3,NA,CASSLGGLYTDTQYF,TGTGCCAGCAGTTTAGGGGGACTTTACACAGATACGCAGTATTTT
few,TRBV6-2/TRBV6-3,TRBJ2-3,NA,CASARDSTDTQYF,TGTGCCAGCGCGCGGGACAGCACAGATACGCAGTATTTT
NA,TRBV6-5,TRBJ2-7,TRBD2,CASSPRTRQIYEQYF,TGTGCCAGCAGCCCTCGGACTAGGCAAATCTACGAGCAGTACTTC
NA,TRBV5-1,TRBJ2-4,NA,CASSEQPENIQYF,TGCGCCAGCAGCGAACAGCCAGAAAACATTCAGTACTTC
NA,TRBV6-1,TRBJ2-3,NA,CASSEGAGAGVTDTQYF,TGTGCCAGCAGTGAAGGCGCGGGGGCGGGAGTGACAGATACGCAGTATTTT